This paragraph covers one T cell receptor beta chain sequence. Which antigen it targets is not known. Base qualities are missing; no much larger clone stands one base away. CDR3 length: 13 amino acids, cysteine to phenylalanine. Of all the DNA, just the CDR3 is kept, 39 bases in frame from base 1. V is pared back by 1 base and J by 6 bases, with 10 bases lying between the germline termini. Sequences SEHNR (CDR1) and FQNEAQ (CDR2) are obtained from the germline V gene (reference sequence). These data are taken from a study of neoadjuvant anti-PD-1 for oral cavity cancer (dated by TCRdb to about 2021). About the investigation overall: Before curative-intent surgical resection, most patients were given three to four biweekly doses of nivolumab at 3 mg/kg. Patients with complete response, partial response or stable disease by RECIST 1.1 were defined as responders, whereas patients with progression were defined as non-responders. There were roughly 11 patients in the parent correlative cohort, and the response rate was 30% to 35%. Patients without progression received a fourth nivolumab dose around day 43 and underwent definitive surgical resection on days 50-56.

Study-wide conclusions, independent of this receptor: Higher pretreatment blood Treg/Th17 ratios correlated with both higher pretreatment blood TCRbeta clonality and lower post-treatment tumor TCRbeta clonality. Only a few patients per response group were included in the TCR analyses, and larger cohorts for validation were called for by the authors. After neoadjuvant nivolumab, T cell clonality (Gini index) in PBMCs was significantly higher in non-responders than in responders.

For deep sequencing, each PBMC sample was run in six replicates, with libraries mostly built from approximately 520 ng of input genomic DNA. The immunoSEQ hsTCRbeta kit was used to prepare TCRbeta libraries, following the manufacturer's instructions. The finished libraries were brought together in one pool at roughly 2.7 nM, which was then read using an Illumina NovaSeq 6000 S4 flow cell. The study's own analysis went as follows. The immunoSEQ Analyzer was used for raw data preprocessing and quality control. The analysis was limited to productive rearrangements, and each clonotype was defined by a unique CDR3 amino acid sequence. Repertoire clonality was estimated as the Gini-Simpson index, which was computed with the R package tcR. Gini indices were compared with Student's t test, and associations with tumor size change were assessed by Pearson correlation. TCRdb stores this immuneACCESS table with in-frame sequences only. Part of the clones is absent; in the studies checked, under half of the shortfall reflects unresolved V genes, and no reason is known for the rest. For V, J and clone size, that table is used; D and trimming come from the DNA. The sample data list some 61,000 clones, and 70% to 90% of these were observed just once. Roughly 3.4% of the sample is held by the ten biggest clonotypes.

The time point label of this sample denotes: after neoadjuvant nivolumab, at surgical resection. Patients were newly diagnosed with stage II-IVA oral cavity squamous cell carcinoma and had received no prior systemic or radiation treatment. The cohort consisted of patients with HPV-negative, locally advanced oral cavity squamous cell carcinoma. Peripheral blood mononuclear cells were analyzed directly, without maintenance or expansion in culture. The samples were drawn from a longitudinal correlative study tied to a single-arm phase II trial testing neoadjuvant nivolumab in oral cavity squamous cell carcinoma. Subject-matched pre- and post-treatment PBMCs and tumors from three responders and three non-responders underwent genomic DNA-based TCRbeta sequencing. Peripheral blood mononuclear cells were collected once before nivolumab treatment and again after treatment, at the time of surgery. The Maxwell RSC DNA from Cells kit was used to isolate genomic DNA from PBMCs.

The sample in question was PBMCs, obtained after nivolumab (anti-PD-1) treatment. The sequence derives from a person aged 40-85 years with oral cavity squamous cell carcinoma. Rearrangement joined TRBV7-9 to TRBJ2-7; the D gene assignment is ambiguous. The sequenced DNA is TGTGCCAGCAGCTTAGAAGGGCCTAGCGAGCAGTACTTC. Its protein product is CASSLEGPSEQYF.